This is a list of T cell receptor beta chains from one sample in a study of T-cell memory formation after mild COVID-19. TCRdb fed the 5' RACE reads into MiXCR, producing one record per CDR3 protein. The repertoire holds 400,000 to 550,000 distinct CDR3 sequences, with nearly 25% as singletons. The sequenced sample consisted of PBMCs or a T cell subset sorted from them (not recorded which). The source is an adult woman who had mild COVID-19 (a few samples of this study predate the infection). Cell type and time point are not known. The CDR3 runs from the conserved cysteine through the conserved F or W. The D gene is left open where the match is weak. Size tells how often a clone was seen (once, few, many) or the class of an expanded clone, and some rows leave it out.

V,D,J,size,CDR3,DNA
TRBV27,.,TRBJ2-1,few,CASSLQGPRSYNEQFF,TGTGCCAGCAGTTTACAGGGGCCTCGCTCCTACAATGAGCAGTTCTTC
TRBV7-2,.,TRBJ2-5,few,CASSLDSHTTETQYF,TGTGCCAGCAGCTTAGATTCCCACACCACTGAGACCCAGTACTTC
TRBV21-1,.,TRBJ2-7,.,CASSKDSGLSSYEQYF,TGTGCCAGCAGCAAGGATAGCGGATTAAGCTCCTACGAGCAGTACTTC
TRBV6-5,TRBD1,TRBJ1-1,.,CASLPGTGAMNTEAFF,TGTGCCAGCCTCCCAGGGACAGGGGCCATGAACACTGAAGCTTTCTTT
TRBV29-1,.,TRBJ1-3,few,CSVLKLGNTIYF,TGCAGCGTTTTGAAGTTGGGAAACACCATATATTTT
TRBV4-3,.,TRBJ2-2,few,CASSQVWLDGNTGELFF,TGCGCCAGCAGCCAAGTTTGGCTAGATGGCAACACCGGGGAGCTGTTTTTT
TRBV5-1,TRBD2,TRBJ2-7,.,CASSSGTSGYEQYF,TGCGCCAGCAGCTCCGGGACTAGCGGCTACGAGCAGTACTTC
TRBV24-1,.,TRBJ2-5,.,CATSDSPGVIETQYF,TGTGCCACCAGTGATTCGCCAGGGGTAATCGAGACCCAGTACTTC
TRBV7-3,.,TRBJ2-1,many,CASSRDGYGEQFF,TGTGCCAGCAGCCGAGACGGGTACGGGGAGCAGTTCTTC
TRBV12-3/TRBV12-4,.,TRBJ2-1,few,CASSLGRVDNEQFF,TGTGCCAGCAGTTTAGGACGGGTGGACAATGAGCAGTTCTTC
TRBV7-9,.,TRBJ1-1,.,CASSLGLGTAGFF,TGTGCCAGCAGCTTAGGCTTGGGGACGGCGGGATTCTTT
TRBV19,.,TRBJ2-1,.,CASSTWGHNEQFF,TGTGCCAGTAGTACTTGGGGGCACAATGAGCAGTTCTTC
TRBV6-2/TRBV6-3,TRBD2,TRBJ2-1,.,CASSYGGARGVF,TGTGCCAGCAGTTACGGTGGTGCGCGGGGGGTCTTC
TRBV7-2,.,TRBJ2-5,.,CASSSTGVGTKYF,TGTGCCAGCAGCTCGACCGGGGTTGGGACCAAGTACTTC
TRBV24-1,TRBD2,TRBJ2-1,few,CATSESLAGARNEQFF,TGTGCCACCAGTGAATCGCTAGCGGGAGCCCGGAATGAGCAGTTCTTC
TRBV5-1,.,TRBJ2-7,few,CASSWDLAYEQYF,TGCGCCAGCAGCTGGGACCTAGCCTACGAGCAGTACTTC
TRBV6-5,.,TRBJ2-4,.,CASSPVQGAKNIQYF,TGTGCCAGCAGCCCCGTCCAGGGGGCCAAAAACATTCAGTACTTC
TRBV7-9,.,TRBJ2-5,few,CASSRGALGRRSQYF,TGTGCCAGCAGCCGCGGGGCTCTAGGGCGGAGGTCCCAGTACTTC
TRBV7-2,TRBD1,TRBJ2-2,few,CASSPAGTGVTGELFF,TGTGCCAGCAGCCCTGCCGGGACAGGGGTCACCGGGGAGCTGTTTTTT
TRBV5-5,TRBD2,TRBJ2-1,few,CASSSSTSGRAGNEQFF,TGTGCCAGCAGCTCCTCCACTAGCGGGAGGGCCGGCAATGAGCAGTTCTTC
TRBV24-1,.,TRBJ2-5,.,CATSNNRDKETQYF,TGTGCCACCAGTAACAACAGGGATAAAGAGACCCAGTACTTC
TRBV5-6,TRBD1,TRBJ2-4,.,CASSRPGQGAPRDIQYF,TGTGCCAGCAGCCGACCGGGACAGGGGGCGCCCCGGGACATTCAGTACTTC
TRBV18,.,TRBJ1-5,many,CASSPGQTGGQPQHF,TGTGCCAGCTCACCCGGACAGACGGGGGGTCAGCCCCAGCATTTT
TRBV7-2,TRBD1,TRBJ2-1,few,CASSRTGGNNNEQFF,TGTGCCAGCAGCCGGACAGGGGGCAACAACAATGAGCAGTTCTTC
TRBV24-1,.,TRBJ2-3,.,CATSGHYSTDTQYF,TGTGCCACCAGTGGGCACTACAGCACAGATACGCAGTATTTT
TRBV12-3/TRBV12-4,TRBD1,TRBJ2-3,.,CASSPGGNTQYF,TGTGCCAGCAGTCCAGGGGGTAATACGCAGTATTTT